This is a list of T cell receptor beta chains from one sample in a study of T cell changes during pregnancy in multiple sclerosis. The protocol was immunoSEQ multiplex PCR, while the TCRdb copy is restricted to in-frame clones and leaves out a portion. Of some 77,000 clones detected, approximately 89% appear once; the ten largest clones hold 1.5% to 2%. This specimen was peripheral blood, taken before pregnancy. These receptor sequences come from a female donor with multiple sclerosis, enrolled in a pregnancy study. Both conserved end residues are part of each CDR3. D genes are given only for firm matches. Clone size is stated in some rows and not others, as once, few, many or a class when expanded.

D: -; V: TRBV7-2; J: TRBJ1-2; size: -; DNA: TGTGCCAGCAGCGGAGGGGGGGCAGGGATGGTTGGCTACACCTTC; CDR3: CASSGGGAGMVGYTF
D: -; V: TRBV7-2; J: TRBJ1-2; size: -; DNA: TGTGCCAGCAGCCTGGGCCGTGGATATGGCTACACCTTC; CDR3: CASSLGRGYGYTF
D: TRBD1; V: TRBV5-5; J: TRBJ2-5; size: -; DNA: TGTGCCAGCAGCTTGCGGGACAGCCAAGAGACCCAGTACTTC; CDR3: CASSLRDSQETQYF
D: TRBD1; V: TRBV29-1; J: TRBJ2-7; size: -; DNA: TGCAGCGTTGAAGAGTGGACAGGTCAATTATACGAGCAGTACTTC; CDR3: CSVEEWTGQLYEQYF
D: TRBD2; V: TRBV11-2; J: TRBJ2-5; size: -; DNA: TGTGCCAGCAGCTTAGTCGGGGTAACAGCGGGAGCCCTCCAAGAGACCCAGTACTTC; CDR3: CASSLVGVTAGALQETQYF
D: -; V: TRBV7-3; J: TRBJ1-1; size: -; DNA: TGTGCCAGCGGGGCTCGGGGGGGCACTGAAGCTTTCTTT; CDR3: CASGARGGTEAFF
D: TRBD2; V: TRBV18; J: TRBJ2-2; size: -; DNA: TGTGCCAGCTCACCACCACGGGGGGGGACGAACACCGGGGAGCTGTTTTTT; CDR3: CASSPPRGGTNTGELFF
D: -; V: TRBV7-2; J: TRBJ1-1; size: -; DNA: TGTGCCAGCAGCCTCCTAAAACAGGGAGTTACTGAAGCTTTCTTT; CDR3: CASSLLKQGVTEAFF
D: -; V: TRBV11-2; J: TRBJ1-2; size: few; DNA: TGTGCCAGCAGCGCGGGCGTCGGGAGGGGTGGCTACACCTTC; CDR3: CASSAGVGRGGYTF
D: -; V: TRBV7-6; J: TRBJ2-5; size: -; DNA: TGTGCCAGCAGCCCGGAGAACCAAGAGACCCAGTACTTC; CDR3: CASSPENQETQYF
D: -; V: TRBV4-1; J: TRBJ1-5; size: -; DNA: TGCGCCAGCAGCCAAGAGTCAGGGTTCGGCAATCAGCCCCAGCATTTT; CDR3: CASSQESGFGNQPQHF
D: TRBD2; V: TRBV2; J: TRBJ2-3; size: -; DNA: TGTGCCAGCGAAGGGTGGCTAGCGGGGGGGCGGTCTCTAGATACGCAGTATTTT; CDR3: CASEGWLAGGRSLDTQYF
D: TRBD1; V: TRBV5-6; J: TRBJ2-5; size: -; DNA: TGTGCCAGCAGCGGGACAGGGGGCGCTGAGACCCAGTACTTC; CDR3: CASSGTGGAETQYF
D: -; V: TRBV18; J: TRBJ1-1; size: -; DNA: TGTGCCAGCTCACCACCAGGGGGATCACGGATGAACACTGAAGCTTTCTTT; CDR3: CASSPPGGSRMNTEAFF
D: TRBD1; V: TRBV4-2; J: TRBJ1-3; size: -; DNA: TGTGCCAGCAGCCAGGGGGACAGGGGGCGCGAGGACACCATATATTTT; CDR3: CASSQGDRGREDTIYF
D: TRBD2; V: TRBV18; J: TRBJ2-7; size: -; DNA: TGTGCCAGCTCAAGCGGGACTCTTAGCTACGAGCAGTACTTC; CDR3: CASSSGTLSYEQYF
D: -; V: TRBV2; J: TRBJ2-5; size: -; DNA: TGTGCCAGCAGTGATGGTAATAGCGGAGCCCAAGAGACCCAGTACTTC; CDR3: CASSDGNSGAQETQYF
D: -; V: TRBV30; J: TRBJ1-4; size: -; DNA: TGTGCCTGGTATCCGACCCCAGGAAAACTGTTTTTT; CDR3: CAWYPTPGKLFF
D: TRBD1; V: TRBV18; J: TRBJ1-6; size: -; DNA: TGTGCCAGCTCACCAGCCAGGGGGTCAACACCCCTCCACTTT; CDR3: CASSPARGSTPLHF
D: TRBD1; V: TRBV10-3; J: TRBJ1-2; size: -; DNA: TGTGCCAGTACCCTGGGACAGGGGGGAAACTATGGCTACACCTTC; CDR3: CASTLGQGGNYGYTF
D: -; V: TRBV5-1; J: TRBJ2-6; size: -; DNA: TGCGCCAGCAGCTTGGACAGGGCCAACTCTGGGGCCAACGTCCTGACTTTC; CDR3: CASSLDRANSGANVLTF
D: TRBD2; V: TRBV4-3; J: TRBJ2-1; size: once; DNA: TGCGCCAGCAGCCAAAGAGCGGGGGGGCGCAATGAGCAGTTCTTC; CDR3: CASSQRAGGRNEQFF
D: -; V: TRBV5-1; J: TRBJ1-5; size: once; DNA: TGCGCCAGCAGCATGGGCGCAGGGTTCAATCAGCCCCAGCATTTT; CDR3: CASSMGAGFNQPQHF
D: -; V: TRBV5-1; J: TRBJ2-7; size: -; DNA: TGCGCCAGCAGCAACGGGGGAGACTACGAGCAGTACTTC; CDR3: CASSNGGDYEQYF
D: -; V: TRBV10-2; J: TRBJ2-3; size: -; DNA: TGCGCCAGCAGTGGGGTAGGGGGTGTGGATACGCAGTATTTT; CDR3: CASSGVGGVDTQYF
D: -; V: TRBV6-5; J: TRBJ1-5; size: -; DNA: TGTGTCAGCAGTTACAGGGAGAACAATCAGCCCCAGCATTTT; CDR3: CVSSYRENNQPQHF
D: -; V: TRBV21-1; J: TRBJ2-7; size: -; DNA: TGTGCCAGCAGCAAAGGTATGGGGACTAGCGGGTACGCCTACGAGCAGTACTTC; CDR3: CASSKGMGTSGYAYEQYF
D: -; V: TRBV9; J: TRBJ1-4; size: -; DNA: TGTGCCAGCAGTCGGAGTGCAACTAATGAAAAACTGTTTTTT; CDR3: CASSRSATNEKLFF
D: TRBD1; V: TRBV7-2; J: TRBJ2-5; size: -; DNA: TGTGCCAGCAGCTGGGGGACAGGGGGCCAAGAGACCCAGTACTTC; CDR3: CASSWGTGGQETQYF
D: -; V: TRBV6-1; J: TRBJ1-1; size: -; DNA: TGTGCCAGCAATTTAGAGGACAGCTCTTTTGAAGCTTTCTTT; CDR3: CASNLEDSSFEAFF
D: -; V: TRBV4-1; J: TRBJ2-7; size: few; DNA: TGCGCCAGCAGCCGCCAAGACTACAGGGCCTGGGGCGAGCAGTACTTC; CDR3: CASSRQDYRAWGEQYF
D: -; V: TRBV7-5; J: TRBJ2-3; size: few; DNA: TGTGCCACCCAACCGGGACTAGTCCCAGATACGCAGTATTTT; CDR3: CATQPGLVPDTQYF
D: -; V: TRBV23-1; J: TRBJ1-6; size: -; DNA: TGCGCCAGCAGTCTCAGGGGCGAAACCTATAATTCACCCCTCCACTTT; CDR3: CASSLRGETYNSPLHF
D: -; V: TRBV6-6; J: TRBJ1-2; size: -; DNA: TGTGCCAGCAGTTACGGGCAGGGCGGCTACACCTTC; CDR3: CASSYGQGGYTF
D: TRBD2; V: TRBV7-2; J: TRBJ2-1; size: -; DNA: TGTGCCAGCAGCTTACTCCGCGGGGGATTTAATGAGCAGTTCTTC; CDR3: CASSLLRGGFNEQFF
D: -; V: TRBV4-2; J: TRBJ1-1; size: -; DNA: TGTGCCAGCAGCCAAGAACTCGGAGCAGGGAGGGGGAACACTGAAGCTTTCTTT; CDR3: CASSQELGAGRGNTEAFF
D: -; V: TRBV19; J: TRBJ1-1; size: -; DNA: TGTGCCAGTAGTACCCCGTGGCAGGGGAACACTGAAGCTTTCTTT; CDR3: CASSTPWQGNTEAFF